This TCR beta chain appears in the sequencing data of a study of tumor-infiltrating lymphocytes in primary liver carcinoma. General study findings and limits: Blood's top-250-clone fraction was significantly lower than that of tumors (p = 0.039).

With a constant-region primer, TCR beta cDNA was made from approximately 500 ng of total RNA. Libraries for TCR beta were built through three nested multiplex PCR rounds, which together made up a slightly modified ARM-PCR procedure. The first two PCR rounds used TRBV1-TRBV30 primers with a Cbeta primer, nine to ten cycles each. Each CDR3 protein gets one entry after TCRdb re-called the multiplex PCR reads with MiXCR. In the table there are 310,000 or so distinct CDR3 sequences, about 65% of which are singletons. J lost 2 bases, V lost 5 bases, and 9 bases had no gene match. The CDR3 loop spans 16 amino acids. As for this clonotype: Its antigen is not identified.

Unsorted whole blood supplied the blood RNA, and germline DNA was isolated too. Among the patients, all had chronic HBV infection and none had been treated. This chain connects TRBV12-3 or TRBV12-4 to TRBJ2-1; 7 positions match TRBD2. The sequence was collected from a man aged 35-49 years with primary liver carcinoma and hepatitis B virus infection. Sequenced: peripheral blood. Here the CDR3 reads CASSQRGRSPYNEQFF. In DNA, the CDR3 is TGTGCCAGCAGTCAGCGGGGAAGGAGCCCCTACAATGAGCAGTTCTTC.